One T cell receptor beta chain is described in this entry. What it binds is unknown. The data were obtained in a study of shared clonotypes between healthy human individuals. Overall study findings and caveats: Across subsets, estimated richness was generally greater for naive than for memory populations. When naive CD4 clonotypes were compared across a few donors, about 4.9% were shared. The sole specimen, blood, was sampled, and tissue repertoires likely differ.

Trimming removed 1 base from V and 3 bases from J, with 14 bases in between. Looked up from germline, CDR1 is SGHDT and CDR2 is YYEEEE. The CDR3 runs 15 residues. Here immunoSEQ multiplex PCR was the method, and the copy in TCRdb shows in-frame clones only, minus some. The sample records 550,000 to 650,000 clones, about 96% being singletons. CD8 cells regarded as naive lacked CD45RO, were positively chosen for CCR7, and omitted terminally differentiated effector memory CD45RA+ cells. The chain has TRBV5-6 and TRBJ2-7; D is possibly TRBD2 (6 bases). The specimen sequenced was naive CD8+ T cells sorted from blood. The origin of this receptor is a young woman in good health. For the CDR3, the DNA is TGTGCCAGCAGCTTGTGGGGGAGGCCCAGCTACGAGCAGTACTTC. Amino acids: CASSLWGRPSYEQYF.